This is a list of T cell receptor beta chains from one sample in a study of T cell clonotyping in hematopoietic cell transplantation. Libraries were prepared by immunoSEQ multiplex PCR; TCRdb keeps only in-frame clonotypes and omits some of them. The repertoire includes 25,000 to 35,000 clones, roughly 70% of them detected once, and 5% to 6.5% sits in the top ten. The source was peripheral blood mononuclear cells, collected before stem cell transplant. The receptor source for this set is a man aged 45 to 65 with myelodysplastic syndrome. Some clones in this sample may be carry-over from other donors' samples. Both conserved end residues are part of each CDR3. The order of the fields is CDR3 protein, CDR3 DNA, CDR3 length, clone size, J gene, V gene, D gene. A D gene is named only where the DNA matches it firmly. The listing skips clone size in some rows; elsewhere it reads once, few, many or a size class.

CASSSPGEVITEAFF TGTGCCAGCAGTTCCCCAGGGGAGGTGATCACTGAAGCTTTCTTT 15 NA TRBJ1-1 TRBV28 NA
CASSFRDGEETQYF TGTGCCAGCAGTTTCAGGGACGGTGAAGAGACCCAGTACTTC 14 NA TRBJ2-5 TRBV28 NA
CASSLGGTSAPSTDTQYF TGTGCCAGCAGCTTAGGCGGGACTAGCGCTCCTAGCACAGATACGCAGTATTTT 18 NA TRBJ2-3 TRBV5-6 TRBD2
CASSRTGHYEQYF TGTGCCAGCAGTCGGACAGGCCACTACGAGCAGTACTTC 13 few TRBJ2-7 TRBV6-5 TRBD1
CASSLDRAGELFF TGTGCCAGCAGCTTAGATCGGGCCGGGGAGCTGTTTTTT 13 NA TRBJ2-2 TRBV11-3 NA
CASSQGTAYEQYF TGTGCCAGCAGCCAGGGAACGGCCTACGAGCAGTACTTC 13 NA TRBJ2-7 TRBV14 NA
CASASSGGAYEQYF TGTGCCAGCGCCTCTAGCGGGGGGGCCTACGAGCAGTACTTC 14 once TRBJ2-7 TRBV5-6 TRBD2
CASSPGPQGSGYTF TGTGCCAGCAGCCCCGGGCCCCAGGGGTCTGGCTACACCTTC 14 few TRBJ1-2 TRBV7-2 NA
CASKRDSANYGYTF TGTGCCAGCAAGCGGGACAGCGCTAACTATGGCTACACCTTC 14 NA TRBJ1-2 TRBV28 TRBD1
CASSSRAGESYEQYF TGTGCCAGCAGCTCAAGGGCAGGCGAATCCTACGAGCAGTACTTC 15 NA TRBJ2-7 TRBV5-4 NA
CASSEATGGNQPQHF TGTGCCAGCAGTGAAGCAACAGGGGGCAATCAGCCCCAGCATTTT 15 NA TRBJ1-5 TRBV25-1 TRBD1
CASSYLLGLNNEQFF TGTGCCAGCAGTTACCTTCTAGGGCTGAACAATGAGCAGTTCTTC 15 NA TRBJ2-1 TRBV6-5 NA
CASSPQTGSYTF TGCGCCAGCAGCCCCCAAACAGGGAGTTACACCTTC 12 few TRBJ1-2 TRBV5-1 NA
CASTGNSYEQYF TGTGCCAGCACGGGAAATTCCTACGAGCAGTACTTC 12 NA TRBJ2-7 TRBV6-5 NA
CAWSVRGGAVYGYTF TGTGCCTGGAGTGTACGGGGGGGCGCAGTCTATGGCTACACCTTC 15 NA TRBJ1-2 TRBV30 NA
CASSLWRGAEETQYF TGTGCCAGCAGCTTATGGCGGGGGGCAGAAGAGACCCAGTACTTC 15 NA TRBJ2-5 TRBV11-2 TRBD2
CASSVADTGELFF TGCGCCAGCAGCGTGGCAGACACCGGGGAGCTGTTTTTT 13 NA TRBJ2-2 TRBV5-1 NA
CASGEWRGSTDTQYF TGCGCCAGCGGAGAATGGCGGGGGAGCACAGATACGCAGTATTTT 15 NA TRBJ2-3 TRBV5-1 TRBD2
CASSLGQGQETQYF TGCGCCAGCAGCTTGGGACAGGGACAAGAGACCCAGTACTTC 14 few TRBJ2-5 TRBV5-1 TRBD1
CASSVDRDYGYTF TGTGCCAGCAGCGTGGACAGGGACTATGGCTACACCTTC 13 NA TRBJ1-2 TRBV5-6 TRBD1
CASRIIQGWNQPQHF TGTGCCAGCAGGATTATACAGGGGTGGAATCAGCCCCAGCATTTT 15 few TRBJ1-5 TRBV2 TRBD1
CASRATFNGIYGYTF TGTGCCAGCAGGGCTACCTTTAACGGGATCTATGGCTACACCTTC 15 few TRBJ1-2 TRBV2 NA
CASQMGSFREAFF TGTGCCAGCCAAATGGGCAGCTTCAGGGAAGCTTTCTTT 13 NA TRBJ1-1 TRBV2 NA
CASSPSSNQPQHF TGTGCCAGCAGCCCCTCGAGCAATCAGCCCCAGCATTTT 13 NA TRBJ1-5 TRBV27 NA
CASSYSTGGITEAFF TGTGCCAGCAGTTACTCGACAGGGGGTATCACTGAAGCTTTCTTT 15 few TRBJ1-1 TRBV6-5 TRBD1
CASSRTGSYEQYF TGTGCCAGCAGCAGGACAGGGTCCTACGAGCAGTACTTC 13 NA TRBJ2-7 TRBV7-6 TRBD1
CASRIAGGNYEQYF TGTGCCAGCAGAATAGCAGGGGGAAACTACGAGCAGTACTTC 14 NA TRBJ2-7 TRBV6-5 TRBD1
CASSAQTGPVQAFF TGTGCCAGCAGTGCTCAGACAGGGCCGGTACAAGCTTTCTTT 14 once TRBJ1-1 TRBV6-5 TRBD1
CASSLRGGETQYF TGCGCCAGCAGCCTTAGGGGGGGGGAGACCCAGTACTTC 13 NA TRBJ2-5 TRBV4-1 NA
CASSEGKQTGELFF TGTGCCAGCAGTGAGGGTAAACAAACCGGGGAGCTGTTTTTT 14 few TRBJ2-2 TRBV6-1 NA
CASNQGPYGYTF TGTGCCAGCAACCAGGGACCGTATGGCTACACCTTC 12 few TRBJ1-2 TRBV6-6 NA
CASSFGQSYEQYF TGTGCCAGCAGCTTCGGACAGTCCTACGAGCAGTACTTC 13 NA TRBJ2-7 TRBV7-2 NA
CASSPDREIGNTIYF TGTGCCAGCAGTCCCGACAGGGAGATCGGAAACACCATATATTTT 15 once TRBJ1-3 TRBV6-5 TRBD1
CASSLGVQGGKNTGELFF TGTGCCAGCAGCTTAGGGGTACAGGGCGGCAAGAACACCGGGGAGCTGTTTTTT 18 NA TRBJ2-2 TRBV11-3 NA
CASRGTSTDTQYF TGTGCCAGCAGGGGTACTAGCACAGATACGCAGTATTTT 13 NA TRBJ2-3 TRBV6-5 NA
CASSDGTSGRAVPEQFF TGTGCCAGCAGTGATGGGACTAGCGGGAGGGCCGTCCCTGAGCAGTTCTTC 17 NA TRBJ2-1 TRBV2 TRBD2
CASISDNGQADTQYF TGTGCCAGCATTTCCGACAACGGCCAGGCAGATACGCAGTATTTT 15 NA TRBJ2-3 TRBV2 NA
CAWSRVPETYGYTF TGTGCCTGGAGTCGGGTCCCCGAGACCTATGGCTACACCTTC 14 NA TRBJ1-2 TRBV30 NA
CASSSGQGLTEAFF TGTGCCAGCAGTTCAGGGCAGGGTCTGACTGAAGCTTTCTTT 14 NA TRBJ1-1 TRBV6-5 NA
CASSRWTASGGYTF TGTGCCAGCAGCCGCTGGACAGCCTCCGGGGGCTACACCTTC 14 NA TRBJ1-2 TRBV7-2 NA
CASSKTRTSVQFF TGTGCCAGCAGCAAGACACGGACTAGCGTCCAGTTCTTC 13 NA TRBJ2-1 TRBV7-3 TRBD2
CASSSPQGGNEQFF TGTGCCAGCAGCTCCCCTCAGGGTGGGAATGAGCAGTTCTTC 14 NA TRBJ2-1 TRBV11-2 NA
CASSLARDTYGYTF TGTGCCAGCAGTTTGGCCCGGGACACCTATGGCTACACCTTC 14 NA TRBJ1-2 TRBV28 NA
CASNRLAGAGNEQFF TGCGCCAGCAACAGACTAGCGGGAGCGGGAAATGAGCAGTTCTTC 15 NA TRBJ2-1 TRBV5-1 TRBD2
CASSLSTRGTREKLFF TGTGCCAGCAGCTTGAGTACCCGGGGGACGCGGGAAAAACTGTTTTTT 16 NA TRBJ1-4 TRBV5-6 NA
CASSSRQGDTQYF TGTGCCAGCAGCTCCCGACAGGGCGATACGCAGTATTTT 13 NA TRBJ2-3 TRBV11-1 TRBD1
CASSSGASYEQYF TGTGCCAGCAGCTCCGGAGCGTCTTACGAGCAGTACTTC 13 NA TRBJ2-7 TRBV13 NA
CASSLSSGVGNTIYF TGTGCCAGCAGCTTATCGTCAGGGGTCGGAAACACCATATATTTT 15 NA TRBJ1-3 TRBV7-8 NA